This TCR beta chain was documented in a study of shared clonotypes between healthy human individuals. DNA from unsorted PBMC was sequenced on ten immunoSEQ deep assay plates. Original processing methods: Owing to the provision of junction-only sequences devoid of quality scores by immunoSEQ, filtering differed. Sequencing was performed with immunoSEQ multiplex PCR; in TCRdb, only in-frame clones are kept and a portion is missing. From that table come the V and J calls and clone size; the DNA was used to work out D and trimming. The sample consists of about 460,000 clones, roughly 80% of them appearing once. The sequence derives from a middle-aged woman in good health. Some clones in this sample may be carry-over from other donors' samples. Sequenced sample: PBMCs.

CDR3 in amino acids: CASSLGGGVGLSYEQYF. CDR3 coding DNA: TGTGCCAGCAGCTTAGGTGGAGGGGTCGGCCTCTCCTACGAGCAGTACTTC. The chain recombines TRBV7-9 with TRBJ2-7; perhaps TRBD2 as D (6 bases). V gave up 1 base and J gave up 0 bases, with 16 bases separating them. CDR3 length equals 17 residues. CDR1 is SEHNR, CDR2 FQNEAQ, per germline (reference sequence).